The rows below give T cell receptor beta chains drawn from one sample of a study of shared clonotypes between healthy human individuals. The repertoire was sequenced with immunoSEQ multiplex PCR; TCRdb's copy has only in-frame clones and lacks some. This table has over a million clones, roughly 96% appearing once. The sequenced sample was naive CD4+ T cells sorted from blood. The receptors come from a man aged 25 to 45 in good health. The CDR3 runs from the conserved cysteine through the conserved F or W. Each record gives: J gene, D gene, clone size, CDR3 length, V gene, CDR3 DNA, CDR3 protein. A D gene is named only where the DNA matches it firmly. Clone size appears in some rows only: once, few, many, or a class for an expanded clone.

J: TRBJ1-1
D: -
size: -
length: 14
V: TRBV5-4
DNA: TGTGCCAGCAGCTTGGTAGGGATGAACACTGAAGCTTTCTTT
CDR3: CASSLVGMNTEAFF

J: TRBJ2-2
D: TRBD2
size: -
length: 16
V: TRBV12-5
DNA: TGTGCTAGTGCTAGGACTAGCGGGAGTGGTACCGGGGAGCTGTTTTTT
CDR3: CASARTSGSGTGELFF

J: TRBJ2-2
D: TRBD1
size: -
length: 16
V: TRBV11-2
DNA: TGTGCCAGCAGCTATGCCCAGGGGGCTGTCACCGGGGAGCTGTTTTTT
CDR3: CASSYAQGAVTGELFF

J: TRBJ1-2
D: TRBD1
size: -
length: 20
V: TRBV6-1
DNA: TGTGCCAGCAGTGAAGCGGGAAAAGGGACAGGTGTATTTGCGGGCTATGGCTACACCTTC
CDR3: CASSEAGKGTGVFAGYGYTF

J: TRBJ1-5
D: TRBD1
size: -
length: 15
V: TRBV28
DNA: TGTGCCAGCAGTTACCCGGGACAGGACCTTCAGCCCCAGCATTTT
CDR3: CASSYPGQDLQPQHF

J: TRBJ1-4
D: -
size: -
length: 13
V: TRBV28
DNA: TGTGCCAGCAGTTCGCCGTCCGGGGAAAAACTGTTTTTT
CDR3: CASSSPSGEKLFF

J: TRBJ2-7
D: -
size: -
length: 16
V: TRBV28
DNA: TGTGCCAGCAGTTTGGCACCGGGACTTAAATCCTACGAGCAGTACTTC
CDR3: CASSLAPGLKSYEQYF

J: TRBJ2-7
D: TRBD1
size: -
length: 16
V: TRBV4-3
DNA: TGCGCCAGCAGCCATGGGACAGGGACAGCCTCCTACGAGCAGTACTTC
CDR3: CASSHGTGTASYEQYF

J: TRBJ2-5
D: -
size: -
length: 15
V: TRBV5-6
DNA: TGTGCCAGCAGCTGGAGAGGGACTTCCGGAGAGACCCAGTACTTC
CDR3: CASSWRGTSGETQYF

J: TRBJ2-7
D: -
size: -
length: 11
V: TRBV20-1
DNA: TGCAGTGCTAGGGGCGACTACGAGCAGTACTTC
CDR3: CSARGDYEQYF

J: TRBJ2-3
D: -
size: once
length: 12
V: TRBV7-2
DNA: TGTGCCAGCAGCTTCCGCACAGATACGCAGTATTTT
CDR3: CASSFRTDTQYF

J: TRBJ1-1
D: -
size: -
length: 13
V: TRBV15
DNA: TGTGCCACCAGCAGGTCCGGGAACACTGAAGCTTTCTTT
CDR3: CATSRSGNTEAFF

J: TRBJ2-7
D: -
size: -
length: 14
V: TRBV7-2
DNA: TGTGCCAGCCGGTGGGGCATAAGCTCCTACGAGCAGTACTTC
CDR3: CASRWGISSYEQYF

J: TRBJ2-2
D: -
size: -
length: 12
V: TRBV6-5
DNA: TGTGCCAGCAGAGACAGGACCGGGGAGCTGTTTTTT
CDR3: CASRDRTGELFF

J: TRBJ2-2
D: TRBD2
size: -
length: 18
V: TRBV5-1
DNA: TGCGCCAGCAGCTTCTGGTCTAGCGGGAGGAGGGGCACCGGGGAGCTGTTTTTT
CDR3: CASSFWSSGRRGTGELFF

J: TRBJ2-2
D: -
size: -
length: 14
V: TRBV10-2
DNA: TGCGCCAGCAGTGACAGGGCAAACACCGGGGAGCTGTTTTTT
CDR3: CASSDRANTGELFF

J: TRBJ2-7
D: TRBD1
size: -
length: 15
V: TRBV18
DNA: TGTGCCAGCTCACCGGGGACAGGGGCATCCTACGAGCAGTACTTC
CDR3: CASSPGTGASYEQYF

J: TRBJ2-7
D: TRBD1
size: once
length: 18
V: TRBV25-1
DNA: TGTGCCAGCAGTGAATTCAAAAGCTGGGGGACAGGGGTTGTCGAGCAGTACTTC
CDR3: CASSEFKSWGTGVVEQYF